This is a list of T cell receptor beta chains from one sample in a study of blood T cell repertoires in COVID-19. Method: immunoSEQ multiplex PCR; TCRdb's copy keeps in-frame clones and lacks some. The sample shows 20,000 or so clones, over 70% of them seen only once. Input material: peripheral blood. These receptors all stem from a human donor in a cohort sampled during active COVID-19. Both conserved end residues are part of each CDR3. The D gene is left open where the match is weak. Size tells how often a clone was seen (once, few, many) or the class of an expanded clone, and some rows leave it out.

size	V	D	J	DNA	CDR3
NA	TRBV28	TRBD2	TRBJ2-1	TGTGCCAGCACCCAGGGTTCTAGCGGGAGTCGGTATGAGCAGTTCTTC	CASTQGSSGSRYEQFF
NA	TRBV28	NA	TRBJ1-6	TGTGCCAGCAGACTGAATTCACCCCTCCACTTT	CASRLNSPLHF
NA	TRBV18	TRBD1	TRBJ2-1	TGTGCCAGCTCACCATGGACAGGGGTTGAGGGTGAGCAGTTCTTC	CASSPWTGVEGEQFF
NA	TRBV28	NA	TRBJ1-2	TGTGCCAGCAGTCCCGGACAGCACTATGGCTACACCTTC	CASSPGQHYGYTF
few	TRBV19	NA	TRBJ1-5	TGTGCCAGTAGTACACAGGGCCCTCAGCCCCAGCATTTT	CASSTQGPQPQHF
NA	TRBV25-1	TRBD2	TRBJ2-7	TGTGCCAGCAGTGAATCAGGTAGCGGGAGCTCCTACGAGCAGTACTTC	CASSESGSGSSYEQYF
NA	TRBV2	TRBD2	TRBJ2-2	TGTGCCAGCAGGCGACTAGCGGGAAACACCGGGGAGCTGTTTTTT	CASRRLAGNTGELFF
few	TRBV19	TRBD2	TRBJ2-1	TGTGCCAGTCGGGATACTAGCGCGACCTCCTACAATGAGCAGTTCTTC	CASRDTSATSYNEQFF
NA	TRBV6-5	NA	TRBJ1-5	TGTGCCAGCAGTTACTCAGGCGGAAATCAGCCCCAGCATTTT	CASSYSGGNQPQHF
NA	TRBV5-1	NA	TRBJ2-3	TGCGCCAGCAGCTTGGACAGGAGCACAGATACGCAGTATTTT	CASSLDRSTDTQYF
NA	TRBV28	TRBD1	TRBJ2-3	TGTGCCAGCAGTAACAGGGGCGCGCAGTATTTT	CASSNRGAQYF
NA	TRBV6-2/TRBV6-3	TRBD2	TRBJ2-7	TGTGCCAGCAGCCCTCAGGCGGGAGGGGCCAACGAGCAGTACTTC	CASSPQAGGANEQYF
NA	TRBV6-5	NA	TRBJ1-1	TGTGCCAGCAGCTCTCTCCAGGCCCCAAACACTGAAGCTTTCTTT	CASSSLQAPNTEAFF
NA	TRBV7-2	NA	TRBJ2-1	TGTGCCAGCAGTCAAGACAGGAACTACAATGAGCAGTTCTTC	CASSQDRNYNEQFF
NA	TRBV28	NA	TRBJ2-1	TGTGCCAGCAGGGGACTGATCAATGAGCAGTTCTTC	CASRGLINEQFF
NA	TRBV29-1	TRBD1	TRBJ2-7	TGCAGCGTTGAGGGGGACAGGGTAGAAGAGCAGTACTTC	CSVEGDRVEEQYF
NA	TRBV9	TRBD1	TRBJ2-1	TGTGCCAGCAGCGTAGGACAGGGGGGCTACAATGAGCAGTTCTTC	CASSVGQGGYNEQFF
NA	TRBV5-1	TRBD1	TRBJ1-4	TGCGCCAGCAGCATTACCGGGACAGGGACTAATGAAAAACTGTTTTTT	CASSITGTGTNEKLFF
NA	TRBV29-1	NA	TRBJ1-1	TGCAGCGTTGACCCCGGGGACTCCCCTGAAGCTTTCTTT	CSVDPGDSPEAFF
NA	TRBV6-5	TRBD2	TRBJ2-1	TGTGCCAGCAGTTCCCAAGCGGGAGGCCACAATGAGCAGTTCTTC	CASSSQAGGHNEQFF
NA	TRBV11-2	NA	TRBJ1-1	TGTGCCAGCAGCTCGGGACACAGAAGCAGCACTGAAGCTTTCTTT	CASSSGHRSSTEAFF
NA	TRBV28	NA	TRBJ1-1	TGTGCCAGCAGTTTACACGGGAGCACTGAAGCTTTCTTT	CASSLHGSTEAFF
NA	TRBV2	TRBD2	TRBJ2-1	TGTGCCAGCAGGAGGGGGACTAGCGACAATGAGCAGTTCTTC	CASRRGTSDNEQFF
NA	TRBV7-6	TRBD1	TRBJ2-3	TGTGCCAGCAGCTTAGAGACAGGGAACACAGATACGCAGTATTTT	CASSLETGNTDTQYF
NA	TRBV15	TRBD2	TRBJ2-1	TGTGCCACCAGCAGAGATGCCAGCGGGAGCAGGGATGAGCAGTTCTTC	CATSRDASGSRDEQFF
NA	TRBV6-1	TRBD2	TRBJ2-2	TGTGCCAGCAGTGTACCAAACATTCTAGCGGGAGCCCCCGGGGAGCTGTTTTTT	CASSVPNILAGAPGELFF
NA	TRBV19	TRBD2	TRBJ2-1	TGTGCCAGTAGTATCCCTAATGGCGGGAGTTCCCATGAGCAGTTCTTC	CASSIPNGGSSHEQFF
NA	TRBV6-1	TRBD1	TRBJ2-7	TGTGCCAGCAGGGAAGGACAGGGGCCATACTACGAGCAGTACTTC	CASREGQGPYYEQYF
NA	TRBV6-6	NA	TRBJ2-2	TGTGCCAGCAGTTCCAGGCAGAACACCGGGGAGCTGTTTTTT	CASSSRQNTGELFF
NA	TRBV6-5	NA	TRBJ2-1	TGTGCCAGCAGTTACGGGAGCCTATACAATGAGCAGTTCTTC	CASSYGSLYNEQFF
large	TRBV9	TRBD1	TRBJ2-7	TGTGCCAGCAGCGTAGAAGGGACAGCCGTGGGCGAGCAGTACTTC	CASSVEGTAVGEQYF
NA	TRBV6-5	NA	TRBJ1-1	TGTGCCAGCAGACTCCACGGGGACACTGAAGCTTTCTTT	CASRLHGDTEAFF
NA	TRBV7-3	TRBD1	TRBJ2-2	TGTGCCAGCAGCTTAAACGGTGGGACAGCCACCGGGGAGCTGTTTTTT	CASSLNGGTATGELFF
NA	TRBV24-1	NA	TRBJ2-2	TGTGCCACCGGCGCCGGGACAAAGTTCACCGGGGAGCTGTTTTTT	CATGAGTKFTGELFF
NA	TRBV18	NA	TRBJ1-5	TGTGCCAGCTCACCACCCAACACTAATAGCAATCAGCCCCAGCATTTT	CASSPPNTNSNQPQHF
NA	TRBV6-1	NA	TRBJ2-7	TGTGCCAGCAGTGAAGCCGGGCAGGGGAGTAAGTACTTC	CASSEAGQGSKYF
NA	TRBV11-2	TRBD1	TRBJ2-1	TGTGCCAGCAGCTTAGGGGACAGGGGGGTCGATGAGCAGTTCTTC	CASSLGDRGVDEQFF
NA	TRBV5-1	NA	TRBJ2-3	TGCGCCAGCCGGTTTGGAGATACGCAGTATTTT	CASRFGDTQYF
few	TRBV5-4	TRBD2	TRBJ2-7	TGTGCCAGCAGCACCGGGACTAGCGGGTACTACGAGCAGTACTTC	CASSTGTSGYYEQYF
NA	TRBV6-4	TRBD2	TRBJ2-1	TGTGCCAGCAGTGCCTCCAGCGGGGGCTACAATGAGCAGTTCTTC	CASSASSGGYNEQFF
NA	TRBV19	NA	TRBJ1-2	TGTGCCAGTAGCCCCATGACACACACGAACTATGGCTACACCTTC	CASSPMTHTNYGYTF
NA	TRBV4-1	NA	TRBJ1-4	TGCGCCAGCAGCCAAGGGGGCAACAGAAGAGAGAAACTGTTTTTT	CASSQGGNRREKLFF
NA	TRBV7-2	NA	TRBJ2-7	TGTGCCAGCAGCCCAGATATGGGAAGGGGGGGTTCCTACGAGCAGTACTTC	CASSPDMGRGGSYEQYF
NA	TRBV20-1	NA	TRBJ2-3	TGCAGTGCTAGTCGCCCGACTAGTCCCGATACGCAGTATTTT	CSASRPTSPDTQYF
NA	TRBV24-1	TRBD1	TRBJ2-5	TGTGCCACCAGTGGTGCACAGGGGGCGCGGGAGACCCAGTACTTC	CATSGAQGARETQYF
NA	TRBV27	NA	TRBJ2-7	TGTGCCAGCAGTTCGTTCCGGGACTTCTACGAGCAGTACTTC	CASSSFRDFYEQYF
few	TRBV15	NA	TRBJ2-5	TGTGCCAGGGGCCCAGAGACCCAGTACTTC	CARGPETQYF
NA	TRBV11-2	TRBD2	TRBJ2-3	TGTGCCAGCAGCTCGACTAGCGGGAGGGGTAAAGATACGCAGTATTTT	CASSSTSGRGKDTQYF
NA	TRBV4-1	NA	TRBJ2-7	TGCGCCAGCAGCAGAGGACAGACTACTCCCTACGAGCAGTACTTC	CASSRGQTTPYEQYF
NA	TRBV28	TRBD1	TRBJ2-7	TGTGCCGGCCGGGACAGGAGTACCTACGAGCAGTACTTC	CAGRDRSTYEQYF